These T cell receptor beta chains were read from a single sample in a study of cytomegalovirus exposure and HLA in healthy donors. Data came from immunoSEQ multiplex PCR; TCRdb stores just in-frame clones and leaves some out. The repertoire holds about 160,000 clones, with about 79% as singletons. The sequenced material came from PBMCs. The receptors come from a woman between 50 and 59 years old in good health and CMV-seropositive. Both conserved end residues are part of each CDR3. A D gene is named only where the DNA matches it firmly. Clone size appears in some rows only: once, few, many, or a class for an expanded clone.

>TRBV27|TRBJ1-6|TRBD1|NA
CASSFAGGLNSPLHF
TGTGCCAGCAGTTTCGCAGGGGGTCTAAATTCACCCCTCCACTTT
>TRBV15|TRBJ2-2|TRBD2|NA
CATSRTSGNTGELFF
TGTGCCACCAGCAGGACTAGCGGGAACACCGGGGAGCTGTTTTTT
>TRBV5-4|TRBJ1-4|TRBD1|few
CASSLEGRGLEKLFF
TGTGCCAGCAGCTTGGAGGGCAGGGGGCTTGAAAAACTGTTTTTT
>TRBV28|TRBJ2-2|NA|NA
CASSGPGQLNTGELFF
TGTGCCAGCAGCGGCCCGGGACAATTGAACACCGGGGAGCTGTTTTTT
>TRBV5-1|TRBJ2-7|TRBD1|NA
CASIPGQGASYEQYF
TGCGCCAGCATCCCAGGACAGGGGGCCTCCTACGAGCAGTACTTC
>TRBV7-9|TRBJ2-7|TRBD1|NA
CASSSTPGQGTYEQYF
TGTGCCAGCAGCTCGACACCGGGACAGGGGACCTACGAGCAGTACTTC
>TRBV10-3|TRBJ1-1|NA|NA
CAISESGRESTEAFF
TGTGCCATCAGTGAGTCGGGGAGGGAGAGCACTGAAGCTTTCTTT
>TRBV11-2|TRBJ2-6|NA|NA
CASSTADTGANVLTF
TGTGCCAGCAGCACCGCTGACACTGGGGCCAACGTCCTGACTTTC
>TRBV7-6|TRBJ2-3|TRBD2|NA
CASSLASSGRDTQYF
TGTGCCAGCAGCTTAGCTTCTAGCGGGAGGGATACGCAGTATTTT
>TRBV15|TRBJ2-7|TRBD1|few
CATPTPRQGAGEQYF
TGTGCCACCCCTACCCCTAGACAGGGGGCGGGCGAGCAGTACTTC
>TRBV7-8|TRBJ1-2|NA|NA
CASSSDLTVYGYTF
TGTGCCAGCAGCTCAGACCTGACAGTCTATGGCTACACCTTC
>TRBV2|TRBJ1-2|NA|NA
CASILTGTIPGYTF
TGTGCCAGCATTCTAACCGGGACAATACCTGGCTACACCTTC
>TRBV2|TRBJ1-1|NA|NA
CASSVVQYTEAFF
TGTGCCAGCAGTGTCGTACAGTACACTGAAGCTTTCTTT
>TRBV10-3|TRBJ2-3|TRBD2|NA
CAISPGLAGAGADTQYF
TGTGCCATCAGTCCGGGACTAGCGGGAGCTGGAGCAGATACGCAGTATTTT
>TRBV2|TRBJ2-1|TRBD2|once
CASRTSGSHNEQFF
TGTGCCAGCCGAACTAGCGGGTCCCACAATGAGCAGTTCTTC